Listed below are T cell receptor beta chains from one sample, sequenced in a study of blood T cell repertoires in COVID-19. Clones were sequenced by immunoSEQ multiplex PCR, and TCRdb holds only the in-frame ones, with some missing. This sample has fewer than 400,000 clones; approximately 82% occur once, and the top ten carry 2.5% to 3%. Sequencing was performed on peripheral blood. The origin of the receptors is a man aged 25 to 40 with active or convalescent COVID-19. The CDR3 runs from the conserved cysteine through the conserved F or W.

j_call v_call cdr3_aa
TRBJ2-1 TRBV3-1/TRBV3-2 CASSSLLAGDAYNEQFF
TRBJ2-3 TRBV7-3 CASSLAGGRTDTQYF
TRBJ2-3 TRBV6-2/TRBV6-3 CASSPLAGGRGDTQYF
TRBJ1-1 TRBV5-1 CASSLGVRVPEAFF
TRBJ2-1 TRBV5-4 CASSRGGLAGGPSYNEQFF
TRBJ1-5 TRBV5-8 CASSLRQLSNQPQHF
TRBJ2-1 TRBV10-3 CAIRPGFSGDEQFF
TRBJ2-1 TRBV7-2 CASSLDRGGDEQFF
TRBJ2-7 TRBV7-2 CASSKVDRAGEQYF
TRBJ2-4 TRBV2 CASSRSGGTPNIQYF
TRBJ1-1 TRBV5-3 CARSFDRGNVRRTEAFF
TRBJ1-5 TRBV19 CASSGPDRSGDQPQHF
TRBJ2-7 TRBV11-3 CASRPPAAGYEQYF
TRBJ1-1 TRBV18 CASSPDLTGWGNTEAFF
TRBJ2-3 TRBV6-5 CASSYVGDWRRDTQYF
TRBJ2-3 TRBV3-1/TRBV3-2 CASSLAVSGGPSTDTQYF